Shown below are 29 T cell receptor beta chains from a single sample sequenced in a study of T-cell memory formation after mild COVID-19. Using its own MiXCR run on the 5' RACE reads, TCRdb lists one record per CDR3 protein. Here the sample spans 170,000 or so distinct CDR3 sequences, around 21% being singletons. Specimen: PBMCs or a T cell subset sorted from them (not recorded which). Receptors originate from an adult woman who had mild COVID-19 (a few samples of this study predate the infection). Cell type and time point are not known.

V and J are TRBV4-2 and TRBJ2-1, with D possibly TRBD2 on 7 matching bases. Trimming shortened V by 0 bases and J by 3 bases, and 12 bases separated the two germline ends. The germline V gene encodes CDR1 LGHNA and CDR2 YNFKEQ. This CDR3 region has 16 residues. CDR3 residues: CASSQDGGAGYNEQFF. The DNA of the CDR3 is TGTGCCAGCAGCCAAGATGGGGGGGCGGGCTACAATGAGCAGTTCTTC.

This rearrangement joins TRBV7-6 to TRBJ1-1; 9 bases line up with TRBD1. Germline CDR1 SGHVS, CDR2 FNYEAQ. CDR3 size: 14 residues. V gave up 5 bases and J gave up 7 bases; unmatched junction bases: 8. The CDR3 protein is CASSPRPGQGEAFF. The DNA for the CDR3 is TGTGCCAGCAGCCCTCGACCGGGACAGGGTGAAGCTTTCTTT.

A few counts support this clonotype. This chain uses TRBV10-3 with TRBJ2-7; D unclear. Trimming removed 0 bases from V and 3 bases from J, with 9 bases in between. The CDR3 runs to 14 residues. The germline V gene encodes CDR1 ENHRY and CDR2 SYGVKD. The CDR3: CAISESENNYEQYF. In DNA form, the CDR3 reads TGTGCCATCAGTGAGTCGGAAAATAACTACGAGCAGTACTTC.

The DNA for the CDR3 is TGTGCCAGCAGCGGAGCCGGGACAGGGGCCTCCTACGAGCAGTACTTC. This sequence encodes CASSGAGTGASYEQYF. V usage is TRBV9 and J usage is TRBJ2-7; 10 nucleotides line up with TRBD1. CDR1 and CDR2 (germline): SGDLS, YYNGEE. The CDR3 is 16 amino acids. J was trimmed by 0 bases and V by 3 bases; bases with no gene match: 6.

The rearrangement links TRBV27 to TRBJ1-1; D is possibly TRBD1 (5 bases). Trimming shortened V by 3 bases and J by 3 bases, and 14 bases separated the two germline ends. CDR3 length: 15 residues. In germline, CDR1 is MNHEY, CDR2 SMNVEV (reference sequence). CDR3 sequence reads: CASSFGGIYDTEAFF. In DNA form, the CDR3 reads TGTGCCAGCAGTTTTGGGGGAATTTATGACACTGAAGCTTTCTTT.

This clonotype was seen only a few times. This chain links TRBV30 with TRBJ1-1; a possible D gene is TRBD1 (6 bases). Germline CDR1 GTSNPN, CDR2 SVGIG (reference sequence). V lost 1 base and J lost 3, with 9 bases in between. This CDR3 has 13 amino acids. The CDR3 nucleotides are TGTGCCTGGAGTGCAGGGGTTCACACTGAAGCTTTCTTT. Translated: CAWSAGVHTEAFF.

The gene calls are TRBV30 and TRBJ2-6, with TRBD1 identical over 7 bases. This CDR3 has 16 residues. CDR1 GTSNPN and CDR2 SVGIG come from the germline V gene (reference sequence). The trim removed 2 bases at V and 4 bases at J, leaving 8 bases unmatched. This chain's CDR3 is CAWSPLGGSGANVLTF. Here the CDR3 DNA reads TGTGCCTGGAGTCCCCTAGGGGGCTCGGGGGCCAACGTCCTGACTTTC.

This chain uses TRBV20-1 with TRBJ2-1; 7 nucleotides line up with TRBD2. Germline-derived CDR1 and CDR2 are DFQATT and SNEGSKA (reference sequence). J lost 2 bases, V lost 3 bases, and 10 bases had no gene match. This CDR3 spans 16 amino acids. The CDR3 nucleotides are TGCAGTGCTAGGCCAAGGGAGGGTCGCGCCTACAATGAGCAGTTCTTC. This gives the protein CSARPREGRAYNEQFF.

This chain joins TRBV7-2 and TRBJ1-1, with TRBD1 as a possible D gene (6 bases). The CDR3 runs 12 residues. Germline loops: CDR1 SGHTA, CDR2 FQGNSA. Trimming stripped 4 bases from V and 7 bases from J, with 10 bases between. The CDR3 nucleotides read TGTGCCAGCAGCTATACAGGGTATGAAGCTTTCTTT. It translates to CASSYTGYEAFF. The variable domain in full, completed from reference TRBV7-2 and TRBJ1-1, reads GAGVSQSPSNKVTEKGKDVELRCDPISGHTALYWYRQSLGQGLEFLIYFQGNSAPDKSGLPSDRFSAERTGGSVSTLTIQRTQQEDSAVYLCASSYTGYEAFFGQGTRLTVV.

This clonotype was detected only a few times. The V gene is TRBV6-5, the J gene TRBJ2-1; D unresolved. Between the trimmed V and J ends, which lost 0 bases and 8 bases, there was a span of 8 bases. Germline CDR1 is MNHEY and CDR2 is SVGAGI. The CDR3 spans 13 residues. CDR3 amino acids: CASSYSNGHEQFF. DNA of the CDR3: TGTGCCAGCAGTTACTCGAATGGCCATGAGCAGTTCTTC.

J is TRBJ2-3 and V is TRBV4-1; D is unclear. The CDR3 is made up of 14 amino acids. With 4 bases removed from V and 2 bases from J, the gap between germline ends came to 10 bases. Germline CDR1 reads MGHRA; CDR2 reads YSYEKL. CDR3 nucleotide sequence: TGCGCCAGCAGCCTCTCCAGCTACACAGATACGCAGTATTTT. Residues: CASSLSSYTDTQYF.

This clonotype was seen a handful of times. DNA for the CDR3: TGCGCCAGCAGCTCGGGAGCGGGAATGGCAGATACGCAGTATTTT. Its translation: CASSSGAGMADTQYF. This chain joins TRBV4-3 and TRBJ2-3; 7 bases map to TRBD2. Germline CDR1 LGHNA, CDR2 YSLEER. The J segment lost 4 bases and the V segment lost 5 bases, leaving 9 bases of the junction unmatched. CDR3 size: 15 residues.

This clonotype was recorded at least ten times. CDR3 protein: CASSSRGNTEAFF. The CDR3 bases are TGTGCCAGCAGCTCGCGGGGGAACACTGAAGCTTTCTTT. The rearrangement uses TRBV5-6 and TRBJ1-1; D gene uncertain. Trimming removed 3 bases at V and 1 base at J, with 7 bases between. Looked up from germline, CDR1 is SGHDT and CDR2 is YYEEEE. CDR3 length equals 13 residues. The full variable domain, rest sourced from reference TRBV5-6 and TRBJ1-1, is DAGVTQSPTHLIKTRGQQVTLRCSPKSGHDTVSWYQQALGQGPQFIFQYYEEEERQRGNFPDRFSGHQFPNYSSELNVNALLLGDSALYLCASSSRGNTEAFFGQGTRLTVV.

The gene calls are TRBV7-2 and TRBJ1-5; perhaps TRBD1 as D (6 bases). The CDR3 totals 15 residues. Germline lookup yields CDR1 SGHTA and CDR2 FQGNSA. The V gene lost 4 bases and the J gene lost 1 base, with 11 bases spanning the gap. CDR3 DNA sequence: TGTGCCAGCAGCTCCGGGACAACGAGCAATCAGCCCCAGCATTTT. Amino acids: CASSSGTTSNQPQHF.

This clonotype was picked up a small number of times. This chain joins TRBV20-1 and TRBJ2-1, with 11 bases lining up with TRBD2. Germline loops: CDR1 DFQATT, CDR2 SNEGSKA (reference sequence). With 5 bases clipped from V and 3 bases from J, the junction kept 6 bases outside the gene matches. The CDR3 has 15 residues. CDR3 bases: TGCAGTGCTCCCCCGGGACTAGCGGACTACAATGAGCAGTTCTTC. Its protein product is CSAPPGLADYNEQFF.

CDR3: CSVEDIAYEQYF. In DNA, the CDR3 is TGCAGCGTTGAGGACATTGCTTACGAGCAGTACTTC. The rearrangement joins TRBV29-1 to TRBJ2-7; TRBD1 might be the D (5 bases). Per the germline V gene, CDR1 is SQVTM and CDR2 is ANQGSEA. Between the trimmed V and J ends, which lost 3 bases and 4 bases, there was a span of 10 bases. The CDR3 covers 12 residues.

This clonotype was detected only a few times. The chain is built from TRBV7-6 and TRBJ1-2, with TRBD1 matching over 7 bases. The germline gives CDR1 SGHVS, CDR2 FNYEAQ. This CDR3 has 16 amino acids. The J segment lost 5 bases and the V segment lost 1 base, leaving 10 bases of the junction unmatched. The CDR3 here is CASSLDDVTGLYGYTF. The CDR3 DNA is TGTGCCAGCAGCTTAGACGACGTGACAGGGTTATATGGCTACACCTTC. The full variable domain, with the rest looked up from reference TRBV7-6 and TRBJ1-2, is GAGVSQSPRYKVTKRGQDVALRCDPISGHVSLYWYRQALGQGPEFLTYFNYEAQQDKSGLPNDRFSAERPEGSISTLTIQRTEQRDSAMYRCASSLDDVTGLYGYTFGSGTRLTVV.

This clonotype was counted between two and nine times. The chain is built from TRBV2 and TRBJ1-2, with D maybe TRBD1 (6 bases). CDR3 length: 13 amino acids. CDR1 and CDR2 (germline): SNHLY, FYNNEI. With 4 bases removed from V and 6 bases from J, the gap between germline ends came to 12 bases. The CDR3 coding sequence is TGTGCCAGCAGTGGCCCAGGGGTGAATGGCTACACCTTC. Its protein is CASSGPGVNGYTF.

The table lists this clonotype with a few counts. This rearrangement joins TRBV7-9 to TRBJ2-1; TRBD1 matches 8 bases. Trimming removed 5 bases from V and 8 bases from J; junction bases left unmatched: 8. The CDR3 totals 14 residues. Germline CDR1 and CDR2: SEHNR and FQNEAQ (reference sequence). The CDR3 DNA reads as TGTGCCAGCAGCCCCGGACAGGGATGGGATGAGCAGTTCTTC. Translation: CASSPGQGWDEQFF.

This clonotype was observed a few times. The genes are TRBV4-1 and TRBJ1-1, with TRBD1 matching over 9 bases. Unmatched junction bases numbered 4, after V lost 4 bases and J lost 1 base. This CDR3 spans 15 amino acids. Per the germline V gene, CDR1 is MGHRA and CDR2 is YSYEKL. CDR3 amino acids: CASSPGQGTNTEAFF. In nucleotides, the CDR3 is TGCGCCAGCAGCCCCGGACAGGGGACGAACACTGAAGCTTTCTTT.

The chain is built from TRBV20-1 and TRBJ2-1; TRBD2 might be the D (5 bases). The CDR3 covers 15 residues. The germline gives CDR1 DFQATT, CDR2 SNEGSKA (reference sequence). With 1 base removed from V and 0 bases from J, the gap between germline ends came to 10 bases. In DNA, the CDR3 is TGCAGTGCTAGAGGGGTGACTAACTCCTACAATGAGCAGTTCTTC. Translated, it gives CSARGVTNSYNEQFF.

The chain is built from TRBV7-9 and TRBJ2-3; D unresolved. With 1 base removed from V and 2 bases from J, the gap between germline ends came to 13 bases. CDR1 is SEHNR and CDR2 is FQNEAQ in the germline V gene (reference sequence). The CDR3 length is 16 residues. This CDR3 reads CASSLDREPLTDTQYF. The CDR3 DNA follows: TGTGCCAGCAGCTTAGATAGGGAACCCCTCACAGATACGCAGTATTTT.

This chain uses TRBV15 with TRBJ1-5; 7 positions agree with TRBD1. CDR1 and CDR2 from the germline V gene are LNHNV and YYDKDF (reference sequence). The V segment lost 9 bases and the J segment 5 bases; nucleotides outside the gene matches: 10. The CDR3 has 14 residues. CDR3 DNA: TGTGCCACTAGGGACAGCCTTCCTTATCAGCCCCAGCATTTT. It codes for CATRDSLPYQPQHF.

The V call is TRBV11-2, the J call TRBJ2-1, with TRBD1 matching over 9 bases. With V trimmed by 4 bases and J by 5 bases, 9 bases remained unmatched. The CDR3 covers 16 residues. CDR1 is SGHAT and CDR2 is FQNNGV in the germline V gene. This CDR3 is CASSSYRGPTHNEQFF. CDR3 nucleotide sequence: TGTGCCAGCAGCTCCTACAGGGGGCCCACACACAATGAGCAGTTCTTC.

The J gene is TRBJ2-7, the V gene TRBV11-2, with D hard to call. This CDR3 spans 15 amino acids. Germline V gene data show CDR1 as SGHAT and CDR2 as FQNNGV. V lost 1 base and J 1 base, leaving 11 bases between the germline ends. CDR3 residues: CASSLGGSFSYEQYF. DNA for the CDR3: TGTGCCAGCAGCTTAGGAGGTTCATTTTCCTACGAGCAGTACTTC.

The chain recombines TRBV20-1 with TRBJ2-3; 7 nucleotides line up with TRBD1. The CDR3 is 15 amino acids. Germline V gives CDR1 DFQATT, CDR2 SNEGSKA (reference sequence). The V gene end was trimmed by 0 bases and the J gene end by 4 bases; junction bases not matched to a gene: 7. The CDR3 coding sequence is TGCAGTGCTAGAGATCCTTACAGGGGTGCAGATACGCAGTATTTT. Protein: CSARDPYRGADTQYF.

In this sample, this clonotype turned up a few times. This CDR3 is CASSINRGASSYEQYF. DNA for the CDR3: TGTGCCAGCAGCATCAACAGGGGAGCCTCCTCCTACGAGCAGTACTTC. The V call is TRBV11-2, the J call TRBJ2-7; 7 nucleotides line up with TRBD1. J was trimmed by 0 bases and V by 5 bases; bases with no gene match: 10. Germline V gene sequence: CDR1 SGHAT, CDR2 FQNNGV. The CDR3 is 16 residues long.

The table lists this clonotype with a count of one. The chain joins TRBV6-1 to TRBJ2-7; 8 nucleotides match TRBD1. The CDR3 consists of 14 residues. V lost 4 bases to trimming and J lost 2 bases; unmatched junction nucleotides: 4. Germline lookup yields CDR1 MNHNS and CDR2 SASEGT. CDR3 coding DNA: TGTGCCAGCAGTGGACAGGGGTCAGCCTACGAGCAGTACTTC. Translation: CASSGQGSAYEQYF.

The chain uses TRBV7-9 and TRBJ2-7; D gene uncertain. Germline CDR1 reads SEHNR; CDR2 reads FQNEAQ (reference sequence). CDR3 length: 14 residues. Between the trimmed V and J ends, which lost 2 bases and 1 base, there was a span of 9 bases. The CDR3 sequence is CASSLLDPSYEQYF. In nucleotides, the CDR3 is TGTGCCAGCAGCTTATTGGACCCTTCCTACGAGCAGTACTTC.